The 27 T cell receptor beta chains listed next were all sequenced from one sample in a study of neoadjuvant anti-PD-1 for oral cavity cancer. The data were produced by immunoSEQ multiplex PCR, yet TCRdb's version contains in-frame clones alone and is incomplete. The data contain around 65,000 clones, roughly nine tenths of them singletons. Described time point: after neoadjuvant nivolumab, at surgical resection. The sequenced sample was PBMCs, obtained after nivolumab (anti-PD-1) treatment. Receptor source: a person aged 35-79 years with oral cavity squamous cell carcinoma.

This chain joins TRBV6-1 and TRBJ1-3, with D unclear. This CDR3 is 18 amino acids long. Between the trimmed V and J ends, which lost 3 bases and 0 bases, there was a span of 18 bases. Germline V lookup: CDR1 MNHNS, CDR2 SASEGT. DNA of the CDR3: TGTGCCAGCAGTGATCCTCAGACACGGATGTACTCTGGAAACACCATATATTTT. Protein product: CASSDPQTRMYSGNTIYF.

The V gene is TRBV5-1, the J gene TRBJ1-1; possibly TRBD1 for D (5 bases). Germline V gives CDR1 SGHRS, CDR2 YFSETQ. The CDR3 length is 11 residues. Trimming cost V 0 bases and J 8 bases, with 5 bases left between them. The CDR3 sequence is CASSLDREAFF. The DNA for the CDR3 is TGCGCCAGCAGCTTGGACAGGGAAGCTTTCTTT.

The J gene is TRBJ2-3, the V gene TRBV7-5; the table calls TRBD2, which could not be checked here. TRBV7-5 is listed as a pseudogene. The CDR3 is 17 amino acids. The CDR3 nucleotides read TGTGTCAGAAGCTTAAAACAAGTGAAGCGGAGCACAGATACGCAGTATTTT. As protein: CVRSLKQVKRSTDTQYF.

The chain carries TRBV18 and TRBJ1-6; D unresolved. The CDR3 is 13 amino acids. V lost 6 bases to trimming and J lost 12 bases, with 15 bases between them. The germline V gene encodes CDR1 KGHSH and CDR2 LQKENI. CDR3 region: CASSSGTHLPLHF. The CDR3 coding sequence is TGTGCCAGCTCGTCTGGAACACATCTACCCCTCCACTTT. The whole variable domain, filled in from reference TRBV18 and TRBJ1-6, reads NAGVMQNPRHLVRRRGQEARLRCSPMKGHSHVYWYRQLPEEGLKFMVYLQKENIIDESGMPKERFSAEFPKEGPSILRIQQVVRGDSAAYFCASSSGTHLPLHFGNGTRLTVT.

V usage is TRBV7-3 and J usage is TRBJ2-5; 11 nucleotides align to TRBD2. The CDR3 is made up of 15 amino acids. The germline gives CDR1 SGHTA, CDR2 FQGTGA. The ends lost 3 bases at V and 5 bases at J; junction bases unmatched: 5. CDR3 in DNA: TGTGCCAGCAGCTTTAGCGGGGGGGAATGGGAGACCCAGTACTTC. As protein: CASSFSGGEWETQYF.

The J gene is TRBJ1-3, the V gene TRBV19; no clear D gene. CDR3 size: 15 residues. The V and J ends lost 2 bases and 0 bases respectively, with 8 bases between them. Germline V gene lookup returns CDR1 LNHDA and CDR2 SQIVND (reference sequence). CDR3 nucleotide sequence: TGTGCCAGTAGTATATTTGGACTCTCTGGAAACACCATATATTTT. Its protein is CASSIFGLSGNTIYF.

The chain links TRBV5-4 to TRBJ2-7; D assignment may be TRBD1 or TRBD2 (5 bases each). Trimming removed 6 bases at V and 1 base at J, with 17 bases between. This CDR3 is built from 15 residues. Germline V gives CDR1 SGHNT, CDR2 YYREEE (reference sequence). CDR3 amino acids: CASIETGTGSYEQYF. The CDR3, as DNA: TGTGCCAGCATCGAAACCGGGACGGGATCCTACGAGCAGTACTTC.

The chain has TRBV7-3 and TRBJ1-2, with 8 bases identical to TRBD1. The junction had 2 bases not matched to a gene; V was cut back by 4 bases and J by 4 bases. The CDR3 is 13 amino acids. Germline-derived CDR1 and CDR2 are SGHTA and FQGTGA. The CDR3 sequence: CASSSGGGYGYTF. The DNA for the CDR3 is TGTGCCAGCAGCTCAGGGGGCGGCTATGGCTACACCTTC. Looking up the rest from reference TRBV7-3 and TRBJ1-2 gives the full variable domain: GAGVSQTPSNKVTEKGKYVELRCDPISGHTALYWYRQSLGQGPEFLIYFQGTGAADDSGLPNDRFFAVRPEGSVSTLKIQRTERGDSAVYLCASSSGGGYGYTFGSGTRLTVV.

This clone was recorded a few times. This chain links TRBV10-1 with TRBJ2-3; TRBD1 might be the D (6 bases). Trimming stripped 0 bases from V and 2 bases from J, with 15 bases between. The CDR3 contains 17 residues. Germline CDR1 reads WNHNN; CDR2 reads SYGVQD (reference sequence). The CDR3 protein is CASSESTRQGYTDTQYF. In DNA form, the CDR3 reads TGCGCCAGCAGTGAGTCGACTCGGCAGGGGTACACAGATACGCAGTATTTT.

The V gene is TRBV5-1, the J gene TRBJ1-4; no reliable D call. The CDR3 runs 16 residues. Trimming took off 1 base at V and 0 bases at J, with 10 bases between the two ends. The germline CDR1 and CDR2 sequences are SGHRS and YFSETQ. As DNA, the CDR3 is TGCGCCAGCAGCTTGTTTCAAATTGCAACTAATGAAAAACTGTTTTTT. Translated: CASSLFQIATNEKLFF.

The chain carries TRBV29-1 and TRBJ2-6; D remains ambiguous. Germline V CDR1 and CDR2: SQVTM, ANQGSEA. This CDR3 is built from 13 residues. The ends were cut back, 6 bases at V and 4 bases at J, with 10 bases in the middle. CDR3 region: CSVLFAGANVLTF. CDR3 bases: TGCAGCGTCCTATTCGCGGGGGCCAACGTCCTGACTTTC. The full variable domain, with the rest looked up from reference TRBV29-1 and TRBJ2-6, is SAVISQKPSRDICQRGTSLTIQCQVDSQVTMMFWYRQQPGQSLTLIATANQGSEATYESGFVIDKFPISRPNLTFSTLTVSNMSPEDSSIYLCSVLFAGANVLTFGAGSRLTVL.

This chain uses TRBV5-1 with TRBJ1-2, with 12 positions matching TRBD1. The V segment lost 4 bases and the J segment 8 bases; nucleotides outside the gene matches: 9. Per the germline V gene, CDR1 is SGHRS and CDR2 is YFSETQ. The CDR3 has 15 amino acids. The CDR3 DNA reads TGCGCCAGCAGCCTAGTGGGACAGGGGGCGCGAGGCTACACCTTC. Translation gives CASSLVGQGARGYTF.

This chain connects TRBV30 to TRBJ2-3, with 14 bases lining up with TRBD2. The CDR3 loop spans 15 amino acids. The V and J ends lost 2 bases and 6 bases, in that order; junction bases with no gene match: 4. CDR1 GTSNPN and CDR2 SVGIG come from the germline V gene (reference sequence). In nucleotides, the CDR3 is TGTGCCTGGAGTCGGACTAGCGGGAGGATTGATACGCAGTATTTT. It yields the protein CAWSRTSGRIDTQYF.

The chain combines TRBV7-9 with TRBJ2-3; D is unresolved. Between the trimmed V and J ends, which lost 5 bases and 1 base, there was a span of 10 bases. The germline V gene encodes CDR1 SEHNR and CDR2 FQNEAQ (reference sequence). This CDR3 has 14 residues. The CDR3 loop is CASSIHRGTDTQYF. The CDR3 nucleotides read TGTGCCAGCAGCATCCACCGGGGCACAGATACGCAGTATTTT.

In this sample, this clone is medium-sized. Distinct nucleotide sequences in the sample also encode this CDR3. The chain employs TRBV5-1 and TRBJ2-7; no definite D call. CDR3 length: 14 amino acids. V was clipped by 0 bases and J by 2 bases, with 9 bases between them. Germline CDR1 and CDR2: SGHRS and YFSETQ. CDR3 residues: CASSLEGRAYEQYF. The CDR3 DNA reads TGCGCCAGCAGCTTGGAAGGCCGAGCCTACGAGCAGTACTTC.

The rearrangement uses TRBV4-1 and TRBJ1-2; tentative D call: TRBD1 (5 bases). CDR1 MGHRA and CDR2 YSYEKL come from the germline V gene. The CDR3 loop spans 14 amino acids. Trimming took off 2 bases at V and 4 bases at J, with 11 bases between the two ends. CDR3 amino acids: CASSQTGVFYGYTF. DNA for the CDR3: TGCGCCAGCAGCCAAACGGGGGTTTTCTATGGCTACACCTTC.

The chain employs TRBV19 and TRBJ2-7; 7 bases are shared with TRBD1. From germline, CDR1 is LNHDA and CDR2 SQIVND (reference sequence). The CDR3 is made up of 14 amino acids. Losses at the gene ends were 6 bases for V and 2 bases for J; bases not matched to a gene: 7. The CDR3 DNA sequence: TGTGCCAGTAGGCTCCGGGACAGCACCTACGAGCAGTACTTC. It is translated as CASRLRDSTYEQYF.

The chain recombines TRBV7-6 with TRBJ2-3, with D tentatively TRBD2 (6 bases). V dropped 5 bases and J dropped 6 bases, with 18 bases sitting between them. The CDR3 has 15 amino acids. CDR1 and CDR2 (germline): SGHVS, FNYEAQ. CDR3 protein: CASSQGARGKDTQYF. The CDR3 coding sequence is TGTGCCAGCAGCCAAGGAGCTCGGGGGAAGGATACGCAGTATTTT.

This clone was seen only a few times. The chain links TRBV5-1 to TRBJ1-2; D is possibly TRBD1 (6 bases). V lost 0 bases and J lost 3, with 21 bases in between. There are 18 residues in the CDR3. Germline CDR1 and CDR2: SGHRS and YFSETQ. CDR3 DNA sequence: TGCGCCAGCAGCTTGGCATTGGATAGGGGGAATCAAGACTATGGCTACACCTTC. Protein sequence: CASSLALDRGNQDYGYTF.

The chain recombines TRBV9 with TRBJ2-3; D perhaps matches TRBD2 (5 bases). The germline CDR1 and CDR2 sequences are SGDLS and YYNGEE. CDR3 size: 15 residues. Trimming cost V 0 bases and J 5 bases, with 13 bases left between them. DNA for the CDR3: TGTGCCAGCAGCGTAGCTACGGACGGGGAAGATACGCAGTATTTT. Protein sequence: CASSVATDGEDTQYF.

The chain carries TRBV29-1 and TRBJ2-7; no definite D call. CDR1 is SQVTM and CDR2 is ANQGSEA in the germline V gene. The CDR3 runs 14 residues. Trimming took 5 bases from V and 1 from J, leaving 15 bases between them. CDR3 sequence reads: CSVLIEQSSYEQYF. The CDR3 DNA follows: TGCAGCGTTTTGATTGAGCAGTCGTCCTACGAGCAGTACTTC.

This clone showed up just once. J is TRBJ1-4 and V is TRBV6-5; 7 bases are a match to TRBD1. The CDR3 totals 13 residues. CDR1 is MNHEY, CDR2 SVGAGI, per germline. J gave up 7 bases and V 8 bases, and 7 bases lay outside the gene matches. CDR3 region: CASGKGGLEKLFF. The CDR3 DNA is TGTGCCAGCGGAAAAGGGGGCCTTGAAAAACTGTTTTTT.

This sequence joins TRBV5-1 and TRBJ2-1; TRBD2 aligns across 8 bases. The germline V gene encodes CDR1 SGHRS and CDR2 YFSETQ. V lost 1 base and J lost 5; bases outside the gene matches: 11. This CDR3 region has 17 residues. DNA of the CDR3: TGCGCCAGCAGCTTGCTTCTGGGAGCGGGGGCCAACAATGAGCAGTTCTTC. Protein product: CASSLLLGAGANNEQFF.

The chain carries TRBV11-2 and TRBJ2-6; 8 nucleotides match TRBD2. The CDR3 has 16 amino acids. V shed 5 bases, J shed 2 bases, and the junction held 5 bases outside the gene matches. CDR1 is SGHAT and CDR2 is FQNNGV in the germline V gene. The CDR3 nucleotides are TGTGCCAGCAGCCGGCGGGGGGCGACTGGGGCCAACGTCCTGACTTTC. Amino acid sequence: CASSRRGATGANVLTF. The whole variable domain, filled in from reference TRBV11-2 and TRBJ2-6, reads EAGVAQSPRYKIIEKRQSVAFWCNPISGHATLYWYQQILGQGPKLLIQFQNNGVVDDSQLPKDRFSAERLKGVDSTLKIQPAKLEDSAVYLCASSRRGATGANVLTFGAGSRLTVL.

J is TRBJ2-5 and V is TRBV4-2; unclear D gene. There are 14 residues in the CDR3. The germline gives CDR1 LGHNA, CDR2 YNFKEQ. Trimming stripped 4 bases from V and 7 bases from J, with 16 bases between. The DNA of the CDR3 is TGTGCCAGCAGCCCGCTCGCCCCACCCTTGACCCAGTACTTC. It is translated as CASSPLAPPLTQYF.

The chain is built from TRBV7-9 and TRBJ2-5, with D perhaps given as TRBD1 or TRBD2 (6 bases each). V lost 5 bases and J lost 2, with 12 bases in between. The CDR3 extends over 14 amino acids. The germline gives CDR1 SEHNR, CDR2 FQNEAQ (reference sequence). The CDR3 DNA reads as TGTGCCAGCAGCCTTGGGGGGCATCAAGAGACCCAGTACTTC. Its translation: CASSLGGHQETQYF.

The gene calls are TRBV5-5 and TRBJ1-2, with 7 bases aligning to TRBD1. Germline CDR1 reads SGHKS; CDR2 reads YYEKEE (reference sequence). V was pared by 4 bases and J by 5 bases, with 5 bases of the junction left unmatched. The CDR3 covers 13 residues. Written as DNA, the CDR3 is TGTGCCAGCAGCCAAGGGACAGCGTATGGCTACACCTTC. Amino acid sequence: CASSQGTAYGYTF.